The subject of this entry is one T cell receptor beta chain. Its target antigen remains unknown. There are no base qualities to consult, and no much larger clone falls within one base. This specimen's treatment or condition label, interpreted: live attenuated yellow fever vaccine strain. At every blood-draw timepoint, two biological replicates of bulk PBMCs were collected. A standard Ficoll-Paque protocol was used to isolate PBMCs from peripheral blood. TriZol was used to extract RNA from bulk PBMCs, from CD4 and CD8 fractions, and from dextramer-positive and dextramer-negative fractions. The data are from a study of T cells after yellow fever vaccination (dated by TCRdb to between 2018 and 2021). Regarding the study in general: The SMART-Seq v4 Ultra Low Input RNA kit was used to prepare libraries from fractions with low cell numbers. Blood was drawn at multiple timepoints before and after primary and secondary immunization, with bulk PBMC replicates and cell subsets isolated. Two healthy male donors, one aged 18 to 30 and one aged 30 to 40 years, were included in the cohort. To follow T-cell clones before and after primary and booster YFV17D yellow fever vaccination, bulk TCR alpha and beta repertoires were sequenced over time.

Study-wide conclusions, independent of this receptor: A small fraction of clonotypes appeared in both the CD4 and CD8 compartments, likely as a result of convergent recombination. Only a couple of donors were included in the study, so the extent to which the findings can be generalized is limited. Because abundant contaminating clonotypes from the bulk population could be contained in FACS-sorted repertoires, computational filtering was required. After the booster, most of the clones that had expanded following primary vaccination were detected again (just under 97% of CD4 and 85% to 90% of CD8), which suggests that memory was broadly maintained. Compared with the primary T-cell response, the secondary T-cell response was weaker but faster, peaking on day 5 rather than day 15.

Data came from an Illumina NovaSeq 6000. TCR cDNA was synthesized by 5'RACE template switching, which introduced a universal primer site and unique molecular identifiers. Priming of cDNA synthesis was performed from both the TCR alpha and TCR beta constant segments. Two PCR steps were used to amplify libraries, with sample barcodes and sequencing adapters being added in the second step. Sequencing of libraries was performed on Illumina HiSeq 2500 (2x100 bp) or NovaSeq (2x150 bp). In the paper's pipeline: Reads were demultiplexed and collapsed into UMI consensus sequences with MIGEC, and V(D)J alignment was performed with MiXCR. Using edgeR on replicate PBMC samples, clonotypes were called vaccine-responding if FDR was below 0.01 and the log2 fold change was above 5 up to day 15. Bulk clonotypes were assigned CD4 or CD8 identity according to which sequenced CD4 or CD8 repertoire held them at higher abundance. The raw public data were reprocessed by TCRdb itself: fastp quality trimming at Q25, MiXCR clonotype calling, in-frame beta chains only. For every CDR3 protein sequence, its rows merge into one entry that carries the most common genes and DNA. TCRdb, rather than the study authors, made the V and J calls. The sample includes about 430,000 distinct CDR3 sequences, with under 20% observed a single time. The ten most abundant clones make up roughly a sixth of the sample.

The TCR comes from a man between 18 and 29 years old who received the YFV17D yellow fever vaccine. The sample consisted of PBMCs, taken before the yellow fever booster vaccination.

The sequenced DNA is TGTGCCAGCAGCTTGAGCGCGACTAGCGGGGGGGCCTGGGAGACCCAGTACTTC. It translates to CASSLSATSGGAWETQYF. This receptor chain uses TRBV5-4 and TRBJ2-5; 14 bases in between match TRBD2. Looking up the germline V gene (reference sequence) yields CDR1 SGHNT and CDR2 YYREEE. The CDR3 starts with the cysteine, ends with the phenylalanine, and has 18 residues. The sequence is cut down to CDR3 DNA, 54 bases in frame from base 1. V trim: 1 base; J trim: 5 bases; unmatched bases: 10.